This TCR beta chain was sequenced for a study of PD-1 blockade in classical Hodgkin lymphoma. A word on this clone: Its target is not known.

V was pared by 5 bases and J by 1 base, with 18 bases between. There are 17 residues in the CDR3. Germline lookup yields CDR1 SEHNR and CDR2 FQNEAQ (reference sequence). Each of the patients experienced relapse following autologous stem cell transplantation, and their brentuximab vedotin exposure differed. Repertoires were generated with immunoSEQ multiplex PCR, while TCRdb's copy carries only in-frame clones and drops some. This sample yields tens of thousands of clones, of which around 80% are seen a single time; about 20% belongs to the top ten. Study-wide results and limits: Newly diagnosed patients were reported to start with lower TCR diversity than healthy donors.

Sequencing used peripheral blood mononuclear cells (PBMCs), obtained before the second cycle of nivolumab. The TCR sequence derives from a human donor with classical Hodgkin lymphoma. The rearrangement uses TRBV7-9 and TRBJ1-3; D unclear. The CDR3 DNA is TGTGCCAGCAGCGTCGGACGGTACGGCGGGTCTGGAAACACCATATATTTT. This gives the protein CASSVGRYGGSGNTIYF.